This T cell receptor beta chain was sequenced during a study of CD4+ T cells in melanoma. The study, taken as a whole, reports: Neoantigen-specific CD4+ T cells in melanoma reportedly had diverse differentiation states.

Data came from immunoSEQ multiplex PCR; TCRdb stores just in-frame clones and leaves some out. This sample yields 120,000 to 150,000 clones, of which around nine tenths are seen a single time; approximately 1.4% belongs to the top ten. V lost 7 bases to trimming and J lost 5 bases; unmatched junction nucleotides: 13. The CDR3 has 16 residues. Germline V gives CDR1 SGHRS, CDR2 YFSETQ. As concerns this clone: The antigen is undetermined.

The chain recombines TRBV5-1 with TRBJ2-5, with 11 nucleotides matching TRBD2. This receptor was taken from a human donor with melanoma. For the CDR3, the DNA is TGCGCCAGCCGTGGGACTAGCGGACCTTTATTGGAGACCCAGTACTTC. Amino acids: CASRGTSGPLLETQYF.